This T cell receptor beta chain was sequenced for a study of blood T cell repertoires in COVID-19. Study overall: The origin of the acute and convalescent COVID-19 samples was the United States, Italy and Spain. PBMCs, B-cell-depleted T cells, or T cells were the source of the cDNA or gDNA that made up the material.

The CDR3 runs to 16 residues. CDR1 MNHEY and CDR2 SVGAGI come from the germline V gene. Trimming left V 1 base short and J 1 base short, with 13 bases between. In the source study's methods: Nucleated cell number was recorded as an estimate derived from reference gene primer amplification. The table came from immunoSEQ multiplex PCR; TCRdb's copy has only in-frame clones and leaves some out. V and J calls and clone size are those listed in that table; D and trimming were worked out from the DNA. The data contain 150,000 or so clones, approximately 90% of them singletons. The sequence was obtained from a man younger than 35 with COVID-19, enrolled during active disease. The chain joins TRBV6-5 to TRBJ1-1; a possible D gene is TRBD1 (5 bases). Sequencing was done on a sample of peripheral blood. Written as DNA, the CDR3 is TGTGCCAGCAGTTACTACCCAGGGAAACGGAACACTGAAGCTTTCTTT. Amino acid sequence: CASSYYPGKRNTEAFF.